This TCR beta chain was captured in a study of shared clonotypes between healthy human individuals. Findings of the study overall: On the whole, naive subsets had larger estimated richness than memory subsets had.

Running of the assay took place at deep level. The table came from immunoSEQ multiplex PCR; TCRdb's copy has only in-frame clones and leaves some out. The sample carries about 2.4 million clones, over 85% recorded once. CDR3 length: 19 residues. Germline CDR1 is SGHRS and CDR2 is YFSETQ. J gave up 4 bases and V 4 bases, and 21 bases lay outside the gene matches. This clone appeared once. Antigen specificity is unknown. Sequencing was done on a sample of naive CD4+ T cells from PBMCs. Subset reported: CD45RA+ positively selected. The receptor comes from a man between 18 and 29 years old in good health. Some clones in this sample may be carry-over from other donors' samples. The rearrangement joins TRBV5-1 to TRBJ2-3; 7 bases fit TRBD2. The CDR3 sequence: CASSPPLVVAGVMADTQYF. The DNA for the CDR3 is TGCGCCAGCAGCCCGCCTCTTGTGGTTGCGGGAGTTATGGCAGATACGCAGTATTTT.